Given below is one T cell receptor beta chain in context. The conserved phenylalanine or tryptophan normally closing the CDR3 is absent here, so this likely arose from a read error. It is unclear where the CDR3 begins or ends on the DNA, so no DNA is shown, and the CDR3 is as TCRdb lists it. TCRdb analysed the PCR reads with MiXCR anew, one entry per CDR3 protein. This table holds under 20,000 distinct CDR3 sequences, 40% to 55% found once. The CDR3 length equals 16 residues, ends included. Per the germline V gene, CDR1 is SGHTA and CDR2 is FQGTGA. This entry comes from a study of tumor-infiltrating lymphocytes in oesophageal squamous cell carcinoma.

Sequenced sample: esophageal tumor tissue. The TCR sequence derives from a male donor with esophageal squamous cell carcinoma. The chain joins TRBV7-3 to TRBJ1-6; the table's TRBD1 call for D was not verified on the DNA. CDR3 sequence reads: CASSRQSSYNEQFFGA.